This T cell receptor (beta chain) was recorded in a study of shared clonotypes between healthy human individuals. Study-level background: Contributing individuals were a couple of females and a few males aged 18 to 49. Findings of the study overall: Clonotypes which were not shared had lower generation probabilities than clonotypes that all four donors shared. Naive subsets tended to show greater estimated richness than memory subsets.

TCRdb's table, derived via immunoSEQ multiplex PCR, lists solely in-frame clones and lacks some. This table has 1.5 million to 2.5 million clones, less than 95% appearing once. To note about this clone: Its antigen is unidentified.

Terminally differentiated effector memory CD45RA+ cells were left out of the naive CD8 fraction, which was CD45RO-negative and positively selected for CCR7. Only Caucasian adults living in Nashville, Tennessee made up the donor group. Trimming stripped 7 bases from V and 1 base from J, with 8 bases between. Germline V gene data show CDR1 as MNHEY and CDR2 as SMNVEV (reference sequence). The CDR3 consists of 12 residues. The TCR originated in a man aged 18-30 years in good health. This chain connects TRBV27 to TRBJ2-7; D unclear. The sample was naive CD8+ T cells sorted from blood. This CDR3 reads CASKSYSYEQYF. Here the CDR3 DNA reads TGTGCCAGCAAATCCTATTCCTACGAGCAGTACTTC.